This T cell receptor (beta chain) was found in a study of T cell responses to AZD1222 COVID-19 vaccine. Clones were sequenced by immunoSEQ multiplex PCR, and TCRdb holds only the in-frame ones, with some missing. The sample contains about 110,000 clones, around 88% of which appear only once. The CDR3 extends over 13 amino acids. Germline lookup yields CDR1 SGDLS and CDR2 YYNGEE. The ends lost 3 bases at V and 6 bases at J; junction bases unmatched: 3. This sequence was found in an adult who received the AZD1222 COVID-19 vaccine. The starting material was peripheral blood, obtained 28 days after the second AZD1222 dose. The V gene is TRBV9, the J gene TRBJ1-3, with 7 bases matching TRBD1. Here the CDR3 reads CASSGGQLNTIYF. CDR3 nucleotide sequence: TGTGCCAGCAGCGGGGGACAGCTAAACACCATATATTTT.